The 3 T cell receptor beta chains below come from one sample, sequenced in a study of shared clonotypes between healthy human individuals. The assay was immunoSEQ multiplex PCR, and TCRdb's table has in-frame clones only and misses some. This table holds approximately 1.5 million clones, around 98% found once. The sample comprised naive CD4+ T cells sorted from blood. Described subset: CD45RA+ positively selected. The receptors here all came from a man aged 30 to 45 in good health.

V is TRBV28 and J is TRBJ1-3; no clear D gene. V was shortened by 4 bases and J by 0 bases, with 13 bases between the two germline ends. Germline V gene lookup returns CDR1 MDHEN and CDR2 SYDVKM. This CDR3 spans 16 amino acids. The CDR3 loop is CASSSPGRLSGNTIYF. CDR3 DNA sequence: TGTGCCAGCAGTTCCCCGGGTCGTCTCTCTGGAAACACCATATATTTT. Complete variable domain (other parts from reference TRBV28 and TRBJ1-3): DVKVTQSSRYLVKRTGEKVFLECVQDMDHENMFWYRQDPGLGLRLIYFSYDVKMKEKGDIPEGYSVSREKKERFSLILESASTNQTSMYLCASSSPGRLSGNTIYFGEGSWLTVV.

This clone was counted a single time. CDR3 sequence reads: CASSPRGRATNEKLFF. The CDR3 region has the DNA TGTGCCAGCAGCCCTCGGGGCAGGGCAACTAATGAAAAACTGTTTTTT. J is TRBJ1-4 and V is TRBV11-2, with TRBD1 as a possible D gene (5 bases). Germline CDR1 and CDR2: SGHAT and FQNNGV. The V and J ends lost 5 bases and 0 bases respectively, with 13 bases between them. This CDR3 region has 16 residues. Variable domain in full (rest from reference TRBV11-2 and TRBJ1-4): EAGVAQSPRYKIIEKRQSVAFWCNPISGHATLYWYQQILGQGPKLLIQFQNNGVVDDSQLPKDRFSAERLKGVDSTLKIQPAKLEDSAVYLCASSPRGRATNEKLFFGSGTQLSVL.

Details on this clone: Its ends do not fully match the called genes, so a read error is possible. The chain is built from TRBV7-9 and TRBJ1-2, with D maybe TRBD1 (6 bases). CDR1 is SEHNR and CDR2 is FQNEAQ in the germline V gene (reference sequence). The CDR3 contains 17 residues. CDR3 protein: CASRTLRGPITNHGYTF. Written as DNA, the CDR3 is TGTGCCAGCAGGACCCTCCGGGGGCCCATAACTAACCATGGCTACACCTTC.